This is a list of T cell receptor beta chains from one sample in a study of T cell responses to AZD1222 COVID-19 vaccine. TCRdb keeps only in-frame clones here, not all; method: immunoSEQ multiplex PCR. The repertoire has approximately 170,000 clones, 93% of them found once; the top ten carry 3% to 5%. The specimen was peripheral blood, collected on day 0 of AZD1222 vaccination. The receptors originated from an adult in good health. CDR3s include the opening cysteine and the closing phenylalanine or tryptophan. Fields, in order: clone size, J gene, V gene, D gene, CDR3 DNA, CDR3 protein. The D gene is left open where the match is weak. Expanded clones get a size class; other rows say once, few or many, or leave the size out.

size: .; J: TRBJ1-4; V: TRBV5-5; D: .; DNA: TGTGCCAGCAGCTTGGCGACTATCCTTAATGAAAAACTGTTTTTT; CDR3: CASSLATILNEKLFF
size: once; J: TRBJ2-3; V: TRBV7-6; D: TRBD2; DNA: TGTGCCAGCAGCTTAGGACTAACTAGCGGGGCAACGGGGACGCAGTATTTT; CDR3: CASSLGLTSGATGTQYF
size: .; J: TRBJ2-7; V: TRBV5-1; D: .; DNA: TGCGCCAGCAGCTTGAAAAGTCCTGGTGAGCAGTACTTC; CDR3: CASSLKSPGEQYF
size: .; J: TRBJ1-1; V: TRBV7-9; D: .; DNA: TGTGCCAGCAGCCATGAAAGTTACGCTGAAGCTTTCTTT; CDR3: CASSHESYAEAFF
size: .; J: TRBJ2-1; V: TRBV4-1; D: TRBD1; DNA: TGCGCCAGCAGCCCTCTGGACAGGGGAAATGAGCAGTTCTTC; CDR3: CASSPLDRGNEQFF
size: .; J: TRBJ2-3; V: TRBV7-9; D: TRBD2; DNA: TGTGCCAGCAGCCGGGGACTAGGAGGAAGCACAGATACGCAGTATTTT; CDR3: CASSRGLGGSTDTQYF
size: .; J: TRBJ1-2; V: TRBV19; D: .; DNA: TGTGCCAGTAGTGCCAGCCAAGACGAAGTAAACTATGGCTACACCTTC; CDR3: CASSASQDEVNYGYTF
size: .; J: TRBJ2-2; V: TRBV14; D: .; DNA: TGTGCCAGCAGCCAAGATAAAGGGGGAGGTATCACCGGGGAGCTGTTTTTT; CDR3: CASSQDKGGGITGELFF
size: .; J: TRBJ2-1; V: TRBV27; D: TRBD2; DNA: TGTGCCAGCCGGACCCTAGCGGGAGTTAGTGAGCAGTTCTTC; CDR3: CASRTLAGVSEQFF
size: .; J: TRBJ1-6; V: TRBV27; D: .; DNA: TGTGCCAGCAGTTTAAGGGTGTTGACAGCGGGGTATAATTCACCCCTCCACTTT; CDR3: CASSLRVLTAGYNSPLHF
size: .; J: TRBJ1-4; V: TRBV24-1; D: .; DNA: TGTGCCACCAGTGATGGGAGGAATGAAAAACTGTTTTTT; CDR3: CATSDGRNEKLFF
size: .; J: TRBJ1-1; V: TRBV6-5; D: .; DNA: TGTGCCAGCAGTTACCGGGTAGGGGCTAACACTGAAGCTTTCTTT; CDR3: CASSYRVGANTEAFF
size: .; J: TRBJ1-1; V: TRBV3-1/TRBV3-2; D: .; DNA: TGTGCCAGCACCATGGGTACTGAAGCTTTCTTT; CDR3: CASTMGTEAFF
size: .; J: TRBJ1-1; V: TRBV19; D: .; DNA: TGTGCCAGTAGTACAACAGTGAACACTGAAGCTTTCTTT; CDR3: CASSTTVNTEAFF
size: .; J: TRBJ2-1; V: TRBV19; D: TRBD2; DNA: TGTGCCAGTAGTGGGACTAGCGGGACTTACAATGAGCAGTTCTTC; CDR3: CASSGTSGTYNEQFF
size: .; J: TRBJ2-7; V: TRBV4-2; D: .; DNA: TGTGCCAGCAGCCAAGAGACGACAGAGCCCTACGAGCAGTACTTC; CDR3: CASSQETTEPYEQYF
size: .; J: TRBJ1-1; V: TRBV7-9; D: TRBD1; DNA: TGTGCCAGCAGCTCCGTACAGGGGAGAACTGAAGCTTTCTTT; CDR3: CASSSVQGRTEAFF
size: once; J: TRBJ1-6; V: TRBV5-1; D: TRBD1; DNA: TGCGCCAGCAGTTCCAGGACAGGGGGCTATTCACCCCTCCACTTT; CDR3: CASSSRTGGYSPLHF
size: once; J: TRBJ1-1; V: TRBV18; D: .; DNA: TGTGCCAGCTCATCGGGACCCGACATGGGCACTGAAGCTTTCTTT; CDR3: CASSSGPDMGTEAFF
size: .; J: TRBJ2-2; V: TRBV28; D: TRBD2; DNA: TGTGCCAGCAGCCCTTTCGTGAGCGGGAGGGGCAGGGAGCTGTTTTTT; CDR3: CASSPFVSGRGRELFF
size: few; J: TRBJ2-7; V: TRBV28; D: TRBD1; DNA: TGTGCCAGCAAGGTGGTACAGGGGAGCCACGAGCAGTACTTC; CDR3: CASKVVQGSHEQYF
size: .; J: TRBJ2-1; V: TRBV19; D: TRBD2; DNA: TGTGCCAGTAGTATCGGTCTAGCGGGAGGAAATGAGCAGTTCTTC; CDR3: CASSIGLAGGNEQFF
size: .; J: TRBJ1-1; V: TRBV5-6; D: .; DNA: TGTGCCAGCAGCTTGGCCGTGGGATCTGGGACTGAAGCTTTCTTT; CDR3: CASSLAVGSGTEAFF
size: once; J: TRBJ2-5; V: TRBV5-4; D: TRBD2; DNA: TGTGCCAGCAGCTTGGGGCAAGCGGGGGGGCGTGAGACCCAGTACTTC; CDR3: CASSLGQAGGRETQYF
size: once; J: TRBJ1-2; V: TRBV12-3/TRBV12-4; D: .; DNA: TGTGCCAGCAGTTTGGCAGGGTATGGCTACACCTTC; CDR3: CASSLAGYGYTF
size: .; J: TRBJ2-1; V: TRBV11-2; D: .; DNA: TGTGCCAGCAGCTTAGATGCGAGCTCCTACAATGAGCAGTTCTTC; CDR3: CASSLDASSYNEQFF
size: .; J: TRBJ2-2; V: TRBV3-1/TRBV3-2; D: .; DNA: TGTGCCAGCAGCCAAGATCCCCCCGCCTTGGCGAACACCGGGGAGCTGTTTTTT; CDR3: CASSQDPPALANTGELFF
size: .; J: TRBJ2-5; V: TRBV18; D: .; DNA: TGTGCCAGCTCACCCACCCGAGAGACCCAGTACTTC; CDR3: CASSPTRETQYF
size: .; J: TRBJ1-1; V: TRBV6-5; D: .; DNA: TGTGCCAGCAGTCCACAGGATGGATTCGAAGCTTTCTTT; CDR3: CASSPQDGFEAFF
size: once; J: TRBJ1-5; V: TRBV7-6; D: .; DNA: TGTGCCAGCAGCTTGGGAGGATGGAGCAATCAGCCCCAGCATTTT; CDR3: CASSLGGWSNQPQHF
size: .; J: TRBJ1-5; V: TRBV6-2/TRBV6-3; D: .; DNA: TGTGCCAGCAGTCTAAGGGGCAATCAGCCCCAGCATTTT; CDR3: CASSLRGNQPQHF
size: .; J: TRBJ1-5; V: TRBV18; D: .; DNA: TGTGCCAGCTCACCTGGTGGGAATCAGCCCCAGCATTTT; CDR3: CASSPGGNQPQHF
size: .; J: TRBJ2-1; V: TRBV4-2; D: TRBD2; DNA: TGTGCCAGCAGCCAAGGGTCCAGCGGGAGGTTAGCCAATGAGCAGTTCTTC; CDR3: CASSQGSSGRLANEQFF
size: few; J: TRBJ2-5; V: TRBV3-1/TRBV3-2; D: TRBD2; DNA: TGTGCCAGCAGCCGAGAGACGGGACTAGCGGGAGAGACCCAGTACTTC; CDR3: CASSRETGLAGETQYF
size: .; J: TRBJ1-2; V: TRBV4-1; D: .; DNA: TGCGCCAGCAGCCAAGACAGGGGTAACTATGGCTACACCTTC; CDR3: CASSQDRGNYGYTF
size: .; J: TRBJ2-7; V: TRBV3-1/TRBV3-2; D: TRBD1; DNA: TGTGCCAGCAGCCAAGGGCGGACAGGCAAATACGAGCAGTACTTC; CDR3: CASSQGRTGKYEQYF
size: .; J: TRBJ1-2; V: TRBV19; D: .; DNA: TGTGCCAGTAGTATTATCCAGGATCCTAACTATGGCTACACCTTC; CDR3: CASSIIQDPNYGYTF
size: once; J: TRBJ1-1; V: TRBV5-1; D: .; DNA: TGCGCCAGCAGGGGGGACAACTTGAACACTGAAGCTTTCTTT; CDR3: CASRGDNLNTEAFF
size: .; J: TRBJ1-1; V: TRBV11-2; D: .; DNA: TGTGCCAGCAGCCGGGTTGGGGGAGGGGTAGGAACTGAAGCTTTCTTT; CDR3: CASSRVGGGVGTEAFF
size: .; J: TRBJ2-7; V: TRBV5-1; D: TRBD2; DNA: TGCGCCAGCAGCTTCCTTAGCGGGAGGGGCTCCGAGCAGTACTTC; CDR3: CASSFLSGRGSEQYF
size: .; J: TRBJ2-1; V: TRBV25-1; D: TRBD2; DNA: TGTGCCAGCAGTGAACTGAGCGGGAGCGGGAATGAGCAGTTCTTC; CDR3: CASSELSGSGNEQFF
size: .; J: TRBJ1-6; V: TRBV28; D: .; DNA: TGTGCCAGCGATTCGACGGGGGGCTATAATTCACCCCTCCACTTT; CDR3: CASDSTGGYNSPLHF
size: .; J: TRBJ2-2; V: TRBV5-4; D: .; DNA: TGTGCCAGCCGCTCGGTGGGCACCGGGGAGCTGTTTTTT; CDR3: CASRSVGTGELFF
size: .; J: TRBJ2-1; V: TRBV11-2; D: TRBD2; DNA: TGTGCCAGCAGCCACGCCCCGGGACTAGAGTTCTTC; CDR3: CASSHAPGLEFF
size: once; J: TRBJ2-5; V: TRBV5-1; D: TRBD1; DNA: TGCGCCAGCGGCTTTTCCGGGACAGGGGGCAAAAAGGACCAGTACTTC; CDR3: CASGFSGTGGKKDQYF
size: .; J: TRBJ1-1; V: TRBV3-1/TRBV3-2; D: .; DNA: TGTGCCAGCAGCCAACTCGAGGTTGGTCACACTGAAGCTTTCTTT; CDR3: CASSQLEVGHTEAFF
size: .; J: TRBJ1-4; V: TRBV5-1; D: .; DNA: TGCGCCAGCAGCCTTACCCGGGGGGATAATGAAAAACTGTTTTTT; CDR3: CASSLTRGDNEKLFF
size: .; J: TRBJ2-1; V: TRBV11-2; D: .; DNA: TGTGCCAGCAGCTTAGCGGACCACAATGAGCAGTTCTTC; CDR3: CASSLADHNEQFF
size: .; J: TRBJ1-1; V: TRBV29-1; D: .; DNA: TGCAGCGTTGCGAGTGCTGAAGCTTTCTTT; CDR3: CSVASAEAFF
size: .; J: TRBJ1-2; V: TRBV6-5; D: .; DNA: TGTGCCGACCGGACAGACGGGGTTGGTGGCTACACCTTC; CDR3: CADRTDGVGGYTF
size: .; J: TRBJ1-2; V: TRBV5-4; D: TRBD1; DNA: TGTGCCAGCAGCTTGGAAAACAGGGGCTCTGGCTACACCTTC; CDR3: CASSLENRGSGYTF